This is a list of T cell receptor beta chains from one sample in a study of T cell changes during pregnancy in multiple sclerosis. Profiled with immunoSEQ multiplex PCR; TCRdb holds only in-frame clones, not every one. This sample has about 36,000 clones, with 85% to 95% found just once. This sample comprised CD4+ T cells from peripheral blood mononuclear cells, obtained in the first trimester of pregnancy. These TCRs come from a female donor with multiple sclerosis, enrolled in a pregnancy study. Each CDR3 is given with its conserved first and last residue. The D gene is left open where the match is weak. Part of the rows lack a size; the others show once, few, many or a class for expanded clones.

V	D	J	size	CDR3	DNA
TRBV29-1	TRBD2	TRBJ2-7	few	CSAKSGRVNEQYF	TGCAGCGCTAAAAGCGGGAGGGTGAACGAGCAGTACTTC
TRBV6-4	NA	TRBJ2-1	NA	CASSEGQSSYNEQFF	TGTGCCAGCAGTGAAGGACAGAGCTCCTACAATGAGCAGTTCTTC
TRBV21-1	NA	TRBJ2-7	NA	CASSKFRGRHHSYEQYF	TGTGCCAGCAGCAAATTTAGGGGCAGGCACCACTCCTACGAGCAGTACTTC
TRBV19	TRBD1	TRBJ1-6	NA	CASSIVIRGSPLHF	TGTGCCAGTAGTATAGTCATCAGGGGGTCACCCCTCCACTTT
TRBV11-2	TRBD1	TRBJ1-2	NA	CASSEQGAGSYTF	TGTGCCAGCAGCGAACAGGGGGCAGGGAGCTACACCTTC
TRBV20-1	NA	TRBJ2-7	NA	CSAFDGGQYF	TGCAGTGCTTTTGACGGCGGGCAGTACTTC
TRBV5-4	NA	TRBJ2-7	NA	CASSPGVAEGREQYF	TGTGCCAGCAGCCCTGGCGTAGCCGAAGGTAGGGAGCAGTACTTC
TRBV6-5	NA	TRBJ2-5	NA	CASSDRGAETQYF	TGTGCCAGCAGCGACCGGGGGGCCGAGACCCAGTACTTC
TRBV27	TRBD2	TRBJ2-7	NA	CASSPLAASGYEQYF	TGTGCCAGCAGTCCCCTAGCGGCGTCAGGCTACGAGCAGTACTTC
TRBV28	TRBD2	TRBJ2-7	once	CASTRSSGYSHEQYF	TGTGCCAGCACTCGTTCTAGCGGTTACTCCCACGAGCAGTACTTC